This T cell receptor beta chain was captured by sequencing in a study of T cells in Graves' hyperthyroidism and ophthalmopathy. Based on clinical symptoms, serum thyroxine and TRAb, thyroid ultrasound and orbital computed tomography, diagnoses were reached. Trimming stripped 6 bases from V and 1 base from J, with 7 bases between. The germline V gene has CDR1 SEHNR and CDR2 FQNEAQ (reference sequence). The CDR3 runs 13 residues. Study-wide results and caveats: Expanded thyroid clonotypes (above 0.001) were mostly also found in blood.

This clonotype appeared many times. The antigen remains undetermined. What was amplified from RNA transcripts were TCR beta CDR3 regions. During a first-round RT-PCR of the TCR CDR3, the HTBI primer set was used. TCRdb called the multiplex PCR reads again in MiXCR, with one record for every CDR3 protein. The sample comprises 660,000 or so distinct CDR3 sequences, nearly 45% of which are singletons, and less than 9% rests with the top ten. The V call is TRBV7-9, the J call TRBJ1-3, with a weak D call TRBD1 (6 bases). The receptor was derived from an adult man with Graves' disease, either hyperthyroidism or ophthalmopathy (not recorded which). The sample comprised peripheral blood or thyroid tissue (not recorded which). The CDR3 here is CASRGTSGNTIYF. The CDR3, as DNA: TGTGCCAGCAGAGGGACATCTGGAAACACCATATATTTT.